This T cell receptor (delta chain) was sequenced for a study of gamma-delta T cells after stem cell transplantation. This CDR3 has 16 amino acids. Germline V gene data show CDR1 as TSWWSYY and CDR2 as QGS. The V end lost 11 bases, the J end lost 5 bases, and 27 bases lay between the germline ends. TCRdb re-called the RT-PCR reads via CATT. The top ten hold around 16% of the sample, which has more than 1,500 delta-chain clones, about 15% seen once. This clone was detected only once. Sequencing was carried out using gamma-delta T cells. The clonotype comes from a human donor. It is not recorded whose cells these are; they may come from a transplant donor. V usage is TRDV1 and J usage is TRDJ1; no definite D call. This chain's CDR3 is CASGASNGLGRDKLIF. In DNA, the CDR3 is TGTGCTAGTGGTGCCTCCAACGGCCTAGGCAGAGATAAACTCATCTTT.